These 6 T cell receptor beta chains came from one sample sequenced in a study of control samples from healthy donors and cancer patients (dated by TCRdb to the early 2020s). The method behind the library was the immunoSEQ multiplex PCR assay. Not all clones reach the TCRdb copy of this immuneACCESS table, which keeps in-frame sequences only. Checked studies attribute under half of the gap to unresolved V genes and leave the rest unexplained. The table for this sample lists roughly 450,000 clones; approximately 90% of them were counted only once. The ten largest clones take up around 6.5% of the sample. Material for sequencing was PBMCs. These receptor sequences come from a man in his forties or fifties with head and neck cancer.

This sequence joins TRBV9 and TRBJ1-2; D possibly corresponds to TRBD1 (5 bases). In germline, CDR1 is SGDLS, CDR2 YYNGEE. Between the trimmed V and J ends, which lost 4 bases and 6 bases, there was a span of 13 bases. The CDR3 has 13 residues. The DNA for the CDR3 is TGTGCCAGCAGCCCAATCGGGGGGGATGGCTACACCTTC. Translated: CASSPIGGDGYTF.

The chain combines TRBV6-5 with TRBJ2-7, with 12 bases identical to TRBD2. With 0 bases clipped from V and 4 bases from J, the junction kept 4 bases outside the gene matches. The length of the CDR3 is 16 residues. Germline CDR1 MNHEY, CDR2 SVGAGI. The CDR3 spells CASSYSRTSGKYEQYF. The CDR3 DNA is TGTGCCAGCAGTTACTCAAGGACTAGCGGGAAGTACGAGCAGTACTTC.

This clone showed up just once. V and J are TRBV7-8 and TRBJ1-5, with D maybe TRBD1 (5 bases). Trimming removed 2 bases from V and 4 bases from J, with 9 bases in between. Germline V gives CDR1 SGHVS, CDR2 FQNEAQ. The CDR3 loop spans 14 amino acids. CDR3 in DNA: TGTGCCAGCAGCTTAAGCAGGGAAAATCAGCCCCAGCATTTT. Translated: CASSLSRENQPQHF. Supplemented by reference TRBV7-8 and TRBJ1-5, the full variable domain reads GAGVSQSPRYKVAKRGQDVALRCDPISGHVSLFWYQQALGQGPEFLTYFQNEAQLDKSGLPSDRFFAERPEGSVSTLKIQRTQQEDSAVYLCASSLSRENQPQHFGDGTRLSIL.

The rearrangement links TRBV5-6 to TRBJ1-5; the match to TRBD1 covers 8 bases. The junction had 6 bases not matched to a gene; V was cut back by 3 bases and J by 4 bases. Germline CDR1 and CDR2: SGHDT and YYEEEE. The CDR3 has 15 amino acids. CDR3 DNA sequence: TGTGCCAGCAGCTGGGGAACAGGGGGTAATCAGCCCCAGCATTTT. Its translation: CASSWGTGGNQPQHF.

The chain uses TRBV27 and TRBJ2-7; 9 bases line up with TRBD1. The ends lost 5 bases at V and 1 base at J; junction bases unmatched: 6. Germline V gives CDR1 MNHEY, CDR2 SMNVEV (reference sequence). The CDR3 contains 15 residues. CDR3 in DNA: TGTGCCAGCAGTGTCGGACAGGGGAGATCCTACGAGCAGTACTTC. As protein: CASSVGQGRSYEQYF.

The genes are TRBV3-1 (or the pseudogene TRBV3-2) and TRBJ1-2, with D maybe TRBD1 (5 bases). V was trimmed by 5 bases and J by 2 bases, leaving 9 bases between them. Germline V gene lookup returns CDR1 LGHDT and CDR2 YNNKEL (reference sequence). The CDR3 is 13 amino acids. CDR3 region: CASSSGVNYGYTF. The CDR3 DNA is TGTGCCAGCAGCTCGGGGGTGAACTATGGCTACACCTTC.